This TCR beta chain was captured by sequencing in a study of cytomegalovirus exposure and HLA in healthy donors. Study findings and constraints: Listed as cytomegalovirus-associated were 164 TCR beta chains. TCR beta V- and J-gene trimming, according to a later analysis, was linked to a missense DCLRE1C variant. Sequencing depth across donors, presence/absence analyses assumed, was roughly uniform.

Both 60 Vbeta primers and 13 Jbeta primers went into the PCR. The data were produced by immunoSEQ multiplex PCR, yet TCRdb's version contains in-frame clones alone and is incomplete. The sample comprises under 200,000 clones, around two thirds of which are singletons, and roughly 1.5% rests with the top ten. Worth noting for this clone: Its target is not known.

With 4 bases removed from V and 10 bases from J, the gap between germline ends came to 12 bases. The germline CDR1 and CDR2 sequences are SGHTS and YDEGEE. The CDR3 consists of 12 residues. The specimen was PBMCs. The chain is built from TRBV5-8 and TRBJ2-1; D is unresolved. This TCR came from a man between 45 and 60 years old in good health and CMV-seronegative. This chain's CDR3 is CASSPQRGEQFF. DNA of the CDR3: TGTGCCAGCAGCCCTCAGCGCGGCGAGCAGTTCTTC.